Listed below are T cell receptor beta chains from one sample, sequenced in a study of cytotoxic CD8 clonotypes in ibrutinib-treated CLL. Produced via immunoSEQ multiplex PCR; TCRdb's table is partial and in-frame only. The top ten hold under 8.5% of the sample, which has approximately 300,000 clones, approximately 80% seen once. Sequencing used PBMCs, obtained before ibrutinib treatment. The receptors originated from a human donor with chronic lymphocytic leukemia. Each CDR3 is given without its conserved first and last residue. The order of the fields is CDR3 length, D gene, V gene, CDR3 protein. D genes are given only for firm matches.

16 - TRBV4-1 ASSQDAPEVGFRETQY
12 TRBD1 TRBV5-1 ASSSGGVGETQY
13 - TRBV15 ATSSVTGTHYEQY
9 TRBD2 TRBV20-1 SAGPGLAEY
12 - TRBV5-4 ASSLFGLIDTQY
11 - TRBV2 ASSASWNTEAF
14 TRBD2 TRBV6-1 ASSEWPSGRVDTQY
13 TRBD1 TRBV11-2 ASKWDRVNTGELF
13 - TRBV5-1 ASSLVPGQGNIQY
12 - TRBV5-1 ASSSGYGNQPQH
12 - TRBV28 ASSRRVYTGELF
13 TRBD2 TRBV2 ASSDPEPGGETQY
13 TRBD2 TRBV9 ASSPRGAGGETQY
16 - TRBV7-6 ASSLARSRTRNSYGYT
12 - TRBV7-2 ASSLFRFSQPQH